Here is one TCR beta chain with its context. The data are from a study of blood T cell repertoires in COVID-19. Trimming took 7 bases from V and 8 from J; bases not matched to a gene: 13. Germline-derived CDR1 and CDR2 are SGHTA and FQGTGA. This CDR3 contains 15 residues. Original analysis: Amplification from reference gene primers served as the basis for estimated nucleated cell counts. Libraries were prepared by immunoSEQ multiplex PCR; TCRdb keeps only in-frame clonotypes and omits some of them. For V, J and clone size, that table is used; D and trimming come from the DNA. The sample has about 240,000 clones, approximately 86% seen once. Study members were between roughly 18 and 100 years old and lived in 20 to 30 US regions.

The V call is TRBV7-3, the J call TRBJ2-1; 8 bases match TRBD2. The sequenced sample consisted of PBMCs or T cells enriched from blood (not recorded which). The origin of this receptor is a woman aged 40 to 50 with acute COVID-19. The CDR3 coding sequence is TGTGCCAGCACGGAGGTAGCGGGGTCAGGGGATGAGCAGTTCTTC. Protein sequence: CASTEVAGSGDEQFF.